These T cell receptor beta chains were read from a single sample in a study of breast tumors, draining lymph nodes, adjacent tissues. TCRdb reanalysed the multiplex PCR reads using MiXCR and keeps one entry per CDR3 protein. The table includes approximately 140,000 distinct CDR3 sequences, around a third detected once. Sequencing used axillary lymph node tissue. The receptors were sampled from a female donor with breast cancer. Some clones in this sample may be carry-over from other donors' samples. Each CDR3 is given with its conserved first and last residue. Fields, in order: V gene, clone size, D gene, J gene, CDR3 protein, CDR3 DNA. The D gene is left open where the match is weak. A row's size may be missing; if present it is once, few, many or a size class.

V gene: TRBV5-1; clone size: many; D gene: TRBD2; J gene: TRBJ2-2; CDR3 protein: CASSPGLAGANTGELFF; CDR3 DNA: TGCGCCAGCAGCCCGGGACTAGCGGGGGCCAACACCGGGGAGCTGTTTTTT
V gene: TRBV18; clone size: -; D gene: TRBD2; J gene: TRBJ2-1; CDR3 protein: CASSPRRSGASSYNEQFF; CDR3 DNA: TGTGCCAGCTCACCTCGTCGGAGCGGGGCCTCTTCGTACAATGAGCAGTTCTTC
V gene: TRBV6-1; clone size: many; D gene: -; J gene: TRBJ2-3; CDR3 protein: CASSLGGTDTQYF; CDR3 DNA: TGTGCCAGCAGTTTGGGGGGCACAGATACGCAGTATTTT
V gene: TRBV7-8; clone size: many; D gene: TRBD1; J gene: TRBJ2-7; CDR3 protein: CASSLRQGVGHEQYF; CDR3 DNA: TGTGCCAGCAGCTTAAGGCAGGGGGTCGGCCACGAGCAGTACTTC
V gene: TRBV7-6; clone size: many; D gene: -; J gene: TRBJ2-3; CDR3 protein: CASSSNTDTQYF; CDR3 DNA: TGTGCCAGCAGCTCCAACACAGATACGCAGTATTTT
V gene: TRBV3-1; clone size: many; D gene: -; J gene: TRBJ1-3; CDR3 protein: CASSHVGGGNTIYF; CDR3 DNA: TGTGCCAGCAGCCACGTAGGGGGGGGAAACACCATATATTTT
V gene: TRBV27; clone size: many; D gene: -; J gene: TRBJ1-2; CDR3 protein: CASSAYPGNGYTF; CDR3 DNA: TGTGCCAGCAGTGCATACCCGGGGAATGGCTACACCTTC
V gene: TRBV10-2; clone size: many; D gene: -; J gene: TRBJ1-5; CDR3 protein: CASRDVGDNQPQHF; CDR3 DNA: TGCGCCAGCAGGGACGTAGGGGACAATCAGCCCCAGCATTTT
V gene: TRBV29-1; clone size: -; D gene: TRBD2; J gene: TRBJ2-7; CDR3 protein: CSSPNWGGSSYEQYF; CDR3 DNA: TGCAGCAGTCCCAATTGGGGGGGGAGCTCCTACGAGCAGTACTTC
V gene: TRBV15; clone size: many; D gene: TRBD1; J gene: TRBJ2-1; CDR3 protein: CATSRGDRENNEQFF; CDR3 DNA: TGTGCCACCAGCAGAGGGGACAGGGAGAACAATGAGCAGTTCTTC
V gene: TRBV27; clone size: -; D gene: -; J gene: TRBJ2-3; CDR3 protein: CAGKGGEGTRDTQYF; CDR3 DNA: TGTGCCGGCAAAGGAGGCGAGGGCACTAGAGATACGCAGTATTTT
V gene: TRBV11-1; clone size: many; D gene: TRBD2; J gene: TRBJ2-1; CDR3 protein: CASSFALARTNEQFF; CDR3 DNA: TGTGCCAGCAGCTTCGCACTAGCGAGGACCAATGAGCAGTTCTTC
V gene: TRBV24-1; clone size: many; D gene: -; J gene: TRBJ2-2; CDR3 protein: CATSEPGGPNTGELFF; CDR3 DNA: TGTGCCACCAGTGAGCCTGGGGGGCCGAACACCGGGGAGCTGTTTTTT
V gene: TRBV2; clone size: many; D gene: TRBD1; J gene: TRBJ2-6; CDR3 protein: CASSAQGAVGANVLTF; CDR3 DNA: TGTGCCAGCAGTGCCCAGGGGGCGGTTGGGGCCAACGTCCTGACTTTC
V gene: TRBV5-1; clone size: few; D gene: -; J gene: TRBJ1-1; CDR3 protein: CASKRTLNTEAFF; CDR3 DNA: TGCGCCAGCAAACGGACCTTGAACACTGAAGCTTTCTTT
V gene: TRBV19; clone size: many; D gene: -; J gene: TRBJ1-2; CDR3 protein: CASSIPIGGRNYGYTF; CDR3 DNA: TGTGCCAGTAGTATTCCGATTGGGGGACGGAACTATGGCTACACCTTC
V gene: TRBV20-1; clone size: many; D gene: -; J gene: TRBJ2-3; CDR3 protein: CSARDRQKASTDTQYF; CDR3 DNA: TGCAGTGCTAGAGACAGACAGAAAGCTAGCACAGATACGCAGTATTTT
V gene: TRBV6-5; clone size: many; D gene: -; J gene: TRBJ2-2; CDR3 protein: CASSFDSFRTGELFF; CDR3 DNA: TGTGCCAGCAGTTTCGACTCTTTCCGCACCGGGGAGCTGTTTTTT
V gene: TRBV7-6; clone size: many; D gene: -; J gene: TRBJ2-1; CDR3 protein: CASSPGPGEQFF; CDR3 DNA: TGTGCCAGCAGCCCTGGACCCGGGGAGCAGTTCTTC
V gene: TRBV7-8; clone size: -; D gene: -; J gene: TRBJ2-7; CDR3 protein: CASSPTGNYEQYF; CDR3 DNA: TGTGCCAGCAGCCCCACGGGGAACTACGAGCAGTACTTC
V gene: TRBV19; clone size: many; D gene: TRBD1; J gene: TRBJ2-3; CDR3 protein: CASRDRVRSSTDTQYF; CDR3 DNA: TGTGCCAGTCGGGACAGAGTCCGATCTAGCACAGATACGCAGTATTTT
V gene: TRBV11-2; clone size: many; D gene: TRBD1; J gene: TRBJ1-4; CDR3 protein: CASSSRDRAGATNEKLFF; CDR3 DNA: TGTGCCAGCAGCTCCCGGGACAGGGCTGGGGCAACTAATGAAAAACTGTTTTTT
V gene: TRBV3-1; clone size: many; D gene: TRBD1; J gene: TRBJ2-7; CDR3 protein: CASSQGWTGAYEQYF; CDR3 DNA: TGTGCCAGCAGCCAAGGCTGGACAGGGGCCTACGAGCAGTACTTC
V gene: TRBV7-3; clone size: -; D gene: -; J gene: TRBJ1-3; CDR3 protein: CASSFGADGNTIYF; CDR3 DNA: TGTGCCAGCAGCTTCGGGGCCGATGGAAACACCATATATTTT
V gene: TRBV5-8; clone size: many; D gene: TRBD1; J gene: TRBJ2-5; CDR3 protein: CASSWMKLSRDSQETQYF; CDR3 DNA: TGTGCCAGCAGCTGGATGAAGTTGTCCCGGGACAGTCAAGAGACCCAGTACTTC
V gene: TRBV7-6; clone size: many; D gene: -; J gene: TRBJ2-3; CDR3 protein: CASSPAADTQYF; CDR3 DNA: TGTGCCAGCAGCCCTGCGGCAGATACGCAGTATTTT
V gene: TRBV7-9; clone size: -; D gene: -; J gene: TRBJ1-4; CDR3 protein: CASSARVSGTNEKLFF; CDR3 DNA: TGTGCCAGCAGTGCTAGAGTCAGCGGCACTAATGAAAAACTGTTTTTT
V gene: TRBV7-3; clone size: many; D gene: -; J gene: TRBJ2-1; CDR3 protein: CASSETGSYNGQFF; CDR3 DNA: TGTGCCAGCAGCGAAACCGGCTCTTACAATGGGCAGTTCTTC
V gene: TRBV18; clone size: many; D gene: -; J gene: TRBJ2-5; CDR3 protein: CASTQQETQYF; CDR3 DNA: TGTGCCAGCACCCAACAAGAGACCCAGTACTTC
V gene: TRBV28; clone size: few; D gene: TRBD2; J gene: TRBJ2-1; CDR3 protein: CASSRGTSGGYEQFF; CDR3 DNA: TGTGCCAGCAGCCGGGGGACTAGCGGGGGGTATGAGCAGTTCTTC
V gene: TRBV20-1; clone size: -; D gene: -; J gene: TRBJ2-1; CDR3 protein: CSARDPINEQFF; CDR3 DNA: TGCAGTGCTAGAGACCCGATCAATGAGCAGTTCTTC
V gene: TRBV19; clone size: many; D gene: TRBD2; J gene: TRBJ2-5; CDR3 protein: CASSGTSGGEETQYF; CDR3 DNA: TGTGCCAGTAGTGGGACTAGCGGGGGGGAAGAGACCCAGTACTTC
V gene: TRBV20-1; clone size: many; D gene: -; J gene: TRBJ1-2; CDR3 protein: CSARDVGRDSNYGYTF; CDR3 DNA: TGCAGTGCTAGAGATGTAGGGCGAGATTCTAACTATGGCTACACCTTC
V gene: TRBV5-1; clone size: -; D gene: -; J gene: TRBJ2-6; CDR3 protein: CASSPSTGPGANVLTF; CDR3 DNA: TGCGCCAGCAGCCCATCCACAGGGCCTGGCGCCAACGTCCTGACTTTC
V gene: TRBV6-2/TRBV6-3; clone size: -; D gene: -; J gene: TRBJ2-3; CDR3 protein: CASSSLQTRTDTQYF; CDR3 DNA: TGTGCCAGCAGTTCTCTTCAAACTCGCACAGATACGCAGTATTTT
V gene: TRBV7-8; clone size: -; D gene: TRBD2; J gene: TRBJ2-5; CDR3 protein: CASSEALAGDVVTQYF; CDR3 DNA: TGTGCCAGCAGTGAAGCGCTAGCGGGGGATGTTGTGACCCAGTACTTC
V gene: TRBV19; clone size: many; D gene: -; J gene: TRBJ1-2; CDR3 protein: CASSTPGDSKDGYTF; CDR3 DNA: TGTGCCAGTAGTACCCCAGGGGACTCGAAGGATGGCTACACCTTC
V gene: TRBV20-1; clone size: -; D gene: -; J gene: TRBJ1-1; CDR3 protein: CSTTGGRTEAFF; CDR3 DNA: TGCAGTACTACTGGGGGGAGGACTGAAGCTTTCTTT
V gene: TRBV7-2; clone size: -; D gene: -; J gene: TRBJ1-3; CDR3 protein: CASSLFQGSGNTIYF; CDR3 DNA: TGTGCCAGCAGCTTATTTCAGGGCTCTGGAAACACCATATATTTT
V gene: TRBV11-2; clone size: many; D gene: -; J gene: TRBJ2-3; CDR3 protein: CASSPTRDTQYF; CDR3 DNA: TGTGCCAGCAGCCCTACTAGGGATACGCAGTATTTT